This is a list of T cell receptor beta chains from one sample in a study of T cell responses to AZD1222 COVID-19 vaccine. Assay: immunoSEQ multiplex PCR; the TCRdb copy retains only in-frame clones and omits some. The profile shows about 130,000 clones, 75% to 90% of them singletons. The sequencing here drew on peripheral blood, taken on day 0 of AZD1222 vaccination. These receptors all come from an adult in good health. CDR3s include the opening cysteine and the closing phenylalanine or tryptophan.

v_gene	j_gene	CDR3aa
TRBV6-5	TRBJ2-1	CASSYSSQGYNEQFF
TRBV27	TRBJ1-5	CASSGGENNQPQHF
TRBV5-1	TRBJ1-4	CASSSNGREKLFF
TRBV3-1/TRBV3-2	TRBJ2-2	CASSQDQGDGELFF
TRBV7-2	TRBJ2-7	CASSPLAGAPYEQYF
TRBV19	TRBJ1-5	CASSIRSGSNQPQHF
TRBV11-2	TRBJ1-2	CASSQRPTENYGYTF
TRBV6-4	TRBJ2-2	CASSAGTDTGELFF
TRBV11-1	TRBJ2-4	CASSPWGAKNIQYF
TRBV4-2	TRBJ1-6	CASSQSFGTGISPLHF